The 20 T cell receptor beta chains below all came from one sample that was sequenced in a study of shared clonotypes between healthy human individuals. Produced via immunoSEQ multiplex PCR; TCRdb's table is partial and in-frame only. The sample records 950,000 to 1,200,000 clones, 77% being singletons. Specimen: memory CD4+ T cells from PBMCs. Subset: CD45RA-negative fraction. These receptors originate from a young man in good health. Some clones in this sample may be carry-over from other donors' samples.

This clone came up once. CDR3 in amino acids: CASSYDRYTEAFF. CDR3 sequence (DNA): TGTGCCAGCAGTTACGACCGGTACACTGAAGCTTTCTTT. The chain joins TRBV6-5 to TRBJ1-1; no definite D call. Germline CDR1 reads MNHEY; CDR2 reads SVGAGI. With 2 bases removed from V and 3 bases from J, the gap between germline ends came to 7 bases. This CDR3 is 13 amino acids long.

In the case of this clone: A single base separates this from a much larger clone, so it may be a read error. Within the sample, other DNA sequences also encode this same CDR3. This sequence joins TRBV6-1 and TRBJ1-5, with D perhaps matching TRBD1 (6 bases). This CDR3 region has 13 residues. Germline assignment: CDR1 MNHNS and CDR2 SASEGT. The germline V and J ends were trimmed by 4 bases and 4 bases, with 8 bases remaining between them. The CDR3 is CASSAQGNQPQHF. CDR3 bases: TGTGCCAGCAGTGCCCAGGGGAATCAGCCCCAGCATTTT.

J is TRBJ1-1 and V is TRBV21-1; the DNA was not used to check the table's D call, TRBD1. TRBV21-1 is a recognized pseudogene. The CDR3 consists of 14 residues. The CDR3 sequence: CASSKKTVNTEAFF. The CDR3 DNA sequence: TGTGCCAGCAGCAAAAAGACAGTGAACACTGAAGCTTTCTTT.

This sequence joins TRBV6-1 and TRBJ2-7; D may correspond to TRBD1 or TRBD2 (5 bases each). The CDR3 sequence is 16 residues long. Germline values: CDR1 MNHNS, CDR2 SASEGT. V lost 3 bases and J lost 4, with 19 bases in between. The CDR3 nucleotides are TGTGCCAGCAGTGAGATCCGGGGCCTCATCGGGTACGAGCAGTACTTC. Translation gives CASSEIRGLIGYEQYF.

The rearrangement links TRBV5-4 to TRBJ2-2; 7 bases fit TRBD1. The V gene end was trimmed by 3 bases and the J gene end by 1 base; junction bases not matched to a gene: 3. This CDR3 region has 15 residues. The germline V gene has CDR1 SGHNT and CDR2 YYREEE (reference sequence). For the CDR3, the DNA is TGTGCCAGCAGCTCCGGGACAGAGAACACCGGGGAGCTGTTTTTT. It encodes CASSSGTENTGELFF.

The chain uses TRBV5-4 and TRBJ1-2; TRBD1 matches at 7 bases. Germline CDR1 reads SGHNT; CDR2 reads YYREEE (reference sequence). J was trimmed by 4 bases and V by 7 bases; bases with no gene match: 4. CDR3 size: 12 residues. CDR3 loop: CASRRDSYGYTF. The CDR3 DNA reads TGTGCCAGCCGCCGGGACAGCTATGGCTACACCTTC.

Regarding this clone: The sample carries other DNA sequences with the same CDR3. This chain joins TRBV11-2 and TRBJ2-7; a weak D match, TRBD2 (6 bases). This CDR3 region has 14 residues. CDR1 and CDR2 from the germline V gene are SGHAT and FQNNGV. V shed 3 bases and J shed 2 bases, with 11 bases lying between them. Written as DNA, the CDR3 is TGTGCCAGCAGCTTTAGCGGAACTACCTACGAGCAGTACTTC. Amino acids: CASSFSGTTYEQYF. Drawing the rest from reference TRBV11-2 and TRBJ2-7, the complete variable domain is EAGVAQSPRYKIIEKRQSVAFWCNPISGHATLYWYQQILGQGPKLLIQFQNNGVVDDSQLPKDRFSAERLKGVDSTLKIQPAKLEDSAVYLCASSFSGTTYEQYFGPGTRLTVT.

This chain links TRBV9 with TRBJ2-3; D is unclear. Trimming stripped 0 bases from V and 9 bases from J, with 11 bases between. This CDR3 spans 13 amino acids. The germline V gene has CDR1 SGDLS and CDR2 YYNGEE. The CDR3 DNA sequence: TGTGCCAGCAGCGTAGTTGGTGGAGAAACGCAGTATTTT. Translating it yields CASSVVGGETQYF.

The chain has TRBV29-1 and TRBJ2-5; possibly TRBD1 or TRBD2 for D (5 bases each). The CDR3 totals 13 residues. Germline CDR1 is SQVTM and CDR2 is ANQGSEA. Trimming pared 7 bases from V and 0 bases from J, leaving 12 bases between. The CDR3 DNA reads as TGCAGCGCAACTGGGACCGACCAAGAGACCCAGTACTTC. This gives the protein CSATGTDQETQYF.

This chain uses TRBV7-9 with TRBJ1-2; possibly TRBD1 for D (5 bases). The germline gives CDR1 SEHNR, CDR2 FQNEAQ (reference sequence). The length of the CDR3 is 15 residues. Trimming removed 0 bases from V and 4 bases from J, with 12 bases in between. CDR3 region: CASSLAGQGAYGYTF. CDR3 nucleotides: TGTGCCAGCAGCTTAGCGGGCCAGGGAGCCTATGGCTACACCTTC. The full variable domain, completed using reference TRBV7-9 and TRBJ1-2, is DTGVSQNPRHKITKRGQNVTFRCDPISEHNRLYWYRQTLGQGPEFLTYFQNEAQLEKSRLLSDRFSAERPKGSFSTLEIQRTEQGDSAMYLCASSLAGQGAYGYTFGSGTRLTVV.

This clone was counted a few times. This sequence joins TRBV2 and TRBJ2-2, with D uncertain. The germline CDR1 and CDR2 sequences are SNHLY and FYNNEI. V was clipped by 5 bases and J by 7 bases, with 17 bases between them. This CDR3 has 15 amino acids. CDR3 loop: CASSPSRYVNGELFF. The CDR3 DNA follows: TGTGCCAGCAGTCCCTCCCGCTATGTCAACGGGGAGCTGTTTTTT.

The rearrangement joins TRBV28 to TRBJ1-1, with a possible D match to TRBD1 (5 bases). The germline V gene has CDR1 MDHEN and CDR2 SYDVKM. This CDR3 contains 14 residues. Between the trimmed V and J ends, which lost 5 bases and 2 bases, there was a span of 12 bases. The CDR3 sequence: CASSRLGQNTEAFF. The CDR3 nucleotides read TGTGCCAGCAGTCGACTAGGACAAAACACTGAAGCTTTCTTT.

This clone was counted a single time. V and J are TRBV27 and TRBJ1-2, with D tentatively TRBD1 (5 bases). CDR3 length: 13 residues. The germline CDR1 and CDR2 sequences are MNHEY and SMNVEV (reference sequence). The V end lost 6 bases, the J end lost 8 bases, and 16 bases lay between the germline ends. DNA for the CDR3: TGTGCCAGCAGGGAGCAGGGAGGGCTCGGCTACACCTTC. Encoded protein: CASREQGGLGYTF.

V is TRBV19 and J is TRBJ1-5; tentative D call: TRBD1 (5 bases). CDR3 size: 20 residues. CDR1 LNHDA and CDR2 SQIVND come from the germline V gene (reference sequence). V was clipped by 5 bases and J by 4 bases, with 30 bases between them. The CDR3 coding sequence is TGTGCCAGTAGTTCCTTCCGTTGGGGTAGGGGTATTTCCATAAATCAGCCCCAGCATTTT. Its protein product is CASSSFRWGRGISINQPQHF. The variable domain in full, with the rest retrieved from reference TRBV19 and TRBJ1-5, is DGGITQSPKYLFRKEGQNVTLSCEQNLNHDAMYWYRQDPGQGLRLIYYSQIVNDFQKGDIAEGYSVSREKKESFPLTVTSAQKNPTAFYLCASSSFRWGRGISINQPQHFGDGTRLSIL.

This sequence joins TRBV27 and TRBJ2-5; D unclear. There are 14 residues in the CDR3. Per the germline V gene, CDR1 is MNHEY and CDR2 is SMNVEV (reference sequence). V gave up 3 bases and J gave up 5 bases, with 13 bases separating them. CDR3 in amino acids: CASSFDRTRETQYF. In nucleotides, the CDR3 is TGTGCCAGCAGTTTCGATAGGACGAGGGAGACCCAGTACTTC.

This chain links TRBV2 with TRBJ2-1, with 8 bases fitting TRBD1. The V gene end was trimmed by 7 bases and the J gene end by 3 bases; junction bases not matched to a gene: 8. There are 15 residues in the CDR3. Germline CDR1 reads SNHLY; CDR2 reads FYNNEI. The CDR3 DNA reads as TGTGCCAGCAACGAGGACAGGGTAATCTACAATGAGCAGTTCTTC. Translation gives CASNEDRVIYNEQFF.

The V and J genes are TRBV4-2 and TRBJ2-7; the match to TRBD1 covers 9 bases. CDR3 size: 18 residues. V was pared by 3 bases and J by 3 bases, with 15 bases of the junction left unmatched. Germline V CDR1 and CDR2: LGHNA, YNFKEQ. CDR3 amino acids: CASSHPMVGGQGHYEQYF. The CDR3 bases are TGTGCCAGCAGCCACCCAATGGTCGGGGGACAGGGACACTACGAGCAGTACTTC.

This rearrangement joins TRBV9 to TRBJ2-1; tentative D call: TRBD1 (7 bases). Germline CDR1 SGDLS, CDR2 YYNGEE. This CDR3 is 14 amino acids long. V was trimmed by 4 bases and J by 0 bases, leaving 8 bases between them. CDR3 DNA sequence: TGTGCCAGCAGCCAGGGGGGCTCCTACAATGAGCAGTTCTTC. Protein: CASSQGGSYNEQFF.

The sample holds a few counts of this clone. A much larger clonotype is one base distant, so this may be a read error. This rearrangement joins TRBV7-7 to TRBJ1-4, with D hard to call. In germline, CDR1 is SSHAT, CDR2 FNYEAQ (reference sequence). The V and J ends lost 0 bases and 3 bases respectively, with 2 bases between them. The CDR3 has 13 residues. The CDR3 DNA reads TGTGCCAGCAGCTTAGCGCCTAATGAAAAACTGTTTTTT. Amino acid sequence: CASSLAPNEKLFF.

The CDR3 bases are TGTGCCAGCAGTTCTAGCGGGGGCCCCCGGGAAACGCAGTATTTT. The encoded protein is CASSSSGGPRETQYF. The chain uses TRBV6-6 and TRBJ2-3, with 10 bases matching TRBD2. Germline values: CDR1 MNHNY, CDR2 SVGAGI (reference sequence). The junction had 10 bases not matched to a gene; V was cut back by 4 bases and J by 9 bases. This CDR3 is 15 amino acids long.